This T cell receptor beta chain was found in a study of OX40 agonist ivuxolimab in advanced cancers. About the research overall: An agonistic human IgG2 monoclonal antibody against OX40 (CD134) was given. Of mixed ages from 23 to 79 and averaging around 60 years, the group was more than 65% male. Prior checkpoint blockade (anti-PD-1, anti-PD-L1 or anti-CTLA-4) was permitted; approximately 40% had it. Overall study results and limits: Nonresponders, in some cases, also had low normalized T-cell clonal expansion.

A note on this clone: Its antigen is as yet unknown.

Sequencing was performed with immunoSEQ multiplex PCR; in TCRdb, only in-frame clones are kept and a portion is missing. The sample holds about 70,000 clones, 80% to 90% seen once. The CDR3 runs 10 residues. Germline assignment: CDR1 LNHDA and CDR2 SQIVND (reference sequence). Trimming took 9 bases from V and 3 from J, leaving 5 bases between them. The input for sequencing was CD4+ or CD8+ T cells sorted from blood, taken in a trial of the OX40 agonist ivuxolimab. The chain combines TRBV19 with TRBJ1-2; no clear D. The clonotype comes from an adult with an advanced solid tumor such as melanoma, head and neck, liver or kidney cancer. Here the CDR3 reads CASSDYGYTF. CDR3 sequence (DNA): TGTGCCAGCTCAGACTATGGCTACACCTTC.